This T cell receptor (beta chain) came from a study of cytomegalovirus exposure and HLA in healthy donors (dated by TCRdb to 2015 to 2018). About the full investigation: An earlier analysis of under 600 of the donors reported roughly 300 Gb of sequence data and 100 million to 130 million unique TCR beta sequences from 150 million to 200 million T cells. About 310 gigabases of sequencing data and approximately 85 million unique TCR sequences were included in an early release covering around 600 HLA-typed donors. Of the 300 to 450 genotyped donors, about 80% fell in the genetic ancestry cluster associated with self-reported Caucasian donors. The study aimed to test whether cataloging public T cell receptors could reveal signatures of past pathogen exposure. The study profiled the T cell repertoires of under 850 subjects by immunosequencing and related them to cytomegalovirus serostatus. Along with the approximately 620-subject first cohort, a separate validation cohort of over a hundred different subjects was used. To predict cytomegalovirus infection status, the study combined high-throughput TCR immunosequencing, statistical association of individual TCRs with disease status, and machine learning. To study patterns of TCR occurrence, a later analysis re-analyzed previously published TCR beta repertoires from 550 to 800 donors and added high-resolution HLA genotyping. Rather than drawing on any new phenotypic data, the later analysis identified candidate immune exposures from TCR beta sequences and the way those sequences occurred across donors. An earlier analysis of approximately 580 of the donors used high-throughput TCR beta sequencing to judge whether each TCR beta V gene segment behaved as functional or pseudogenic. Donor age, sex, ethnicity and CMV serostatus were compiled alongside the repertoire data. Genome-wide SNP genotypes for about three fifths of the roughly 670 donors were used in a later genetic analysis, which treated that subset as a discovery cohort. All discovery cohort repertoires had been generated using a single sequencing platform. Class I and class II HLA loci were covered by the typing at four-digit resolution. Typing coverage varied by locus: roughly 629-640 donors for A, B, C, DRB1 and DQB1; about 520 for DQA1; some 610 for DPA1; 450 to 480 for DPB1. Roughly 5 DR-DQ haplotypes were handled as single units for association and clustering, since linkage in the cohort was strong. Among some 410 genotyped donors of the cohort, an average of about 240,000 unique TCR beta nucleotide sequences were sequenced per donor, roughly 20% of them non-productive. What the study reported, not specific to this receptor: When HLA alleles, especially DR and DQ, strongly co-occurred, attributing TCR associations to individual alleles was difficult. A later analysis found that TCR association rates varied across HLA loci, with DRB1 alleles showing the most associated TCRs and HLA-C alleles the fewest. The study listed 164 TCR beta chains as associated with cytomegalovirus. Correlated functional status among segregating V segments might reflect linkage disequilibrium, but an unknown experimental factor could not be ruled out. A few of the identified cytomegalovirus-associated TCR beta chains were confirmed in vitro to be specific for cytomegalovirus antigens. Specific HLA alleles were associated with 16,951 TCR beta sequences at a false discovery rate of 0.05 in a later analysis. Presence/absence analyses assumed roughly uniform sequencing depth across donors, an assumption that may not hold. The classifier was reported to diagnose cytomegalovirus status with high specificity and sensitivity in both the original cohort and the validation cohort. Most TCR sequences were observed very rarely across donors, whereas some public TCRs were present in many individuals. A further reported finding was that TCR beta sequences accurately predicted the HLA-A and HLA-B alleles for most subjects in the first cohort. A cluster of highly shared sequence variants was judged likely to represent a technical artifact of the sequencing pipeline. In an earlier analysis of about 600 of the donors, most TCR beta V segments appeared in productive rearrangements about 90% or about 30% of the time, broadly matching IMGT annotations. The authors suggested that the approach could potentially be extended to other disease states and immunological phenotypes. Roughly 17 rarely observed V segments, including chromosome 9 orphons, were excluded from the earlier analysis of 550 to 700 of the donors because counts were too low. Only TCR beta chains were sequenced in this cohort, and the absence of alpha or paired-chain data limited detectable features. In a later genetic analysis, fewer N-insertions in productive TCRs were reported among donors in an Asian-associated ancestry cluster than the roughly 700-donor mean. The 87-base-pair reads could not distinguish some IMGT-functional V segments, including TRBV6-2 and TRBV6-3, so those segments were excluded. A later genetic analysis associated a missense DCLRE1C variant with V-gene and J-gene trimming of TCR beta chains, and an independent cohort replicated the association. In a later analysis, HLA-associated TCR beta chains were found to be more clonally expanded and to have lower generation probabilities than equally common non-associated chains. Because HLA typing was unavailable for some donors at each locus, only the typed subset was used in association tests. The only immune exposure information available for the cohort was CMV serostatus. A later analysis reported that several top co-occurrence clusters appeared linked to parvovirus B19, influenza, CMV and Epstein-Barr virus. According to a later analysis, most CMV-associated TCR beta chains appeared to be HLA-restricted, and the HLA associations seemed to be driven largely by CMV exposure.

Trimming removed 0 bases from V and 0 bases from J; the gene matches leave 10 bases unexplained. There are 20 amino acids in the CDR3, from cysteine to phenylalanine inclusive. Only the CDR3 DNA is retained, 60 bases long and in frame from the first base. From a lookup of the germline V gene, CDR1 and CDR2 are SGHVS and FQNEAQ. The cohort was made up of several hundred healthy bone marrow donors. At the time of sampling, every cohort member was nominally healthy, though immune exposures that went unrecorded were likely present. The donor was CMV seronegative and was included in the group of over 300 seronegative cohort members. A peripheral blood sample was provided by each donor, and peripheral blood mononuclear cells were used for TCR beta sequencing. Genomic DNA extraction from the blood cell samples was performed with the Qiagen DNeasy Blood Extraction Kit. To prepare the library, the immunoSEQ multiplex PCR assay was applied. The multiplex PCR relied on a mix of 60 forward primers for TCR Vbeta segments and 13 reverse primers for TCR Jbeta segments. The CDR3 region of rearranged TCR beta genes was amplified from genomic DNA by a multiplex PCR assay. On the Illumina HiSeq System, the amplified TCR beta libraries were sequenced as 87-base-pair reads. Regarding the original processing steps: In a later analysis, about 80 million unique TCR beta chains were counted across the roughly 700 repertoires, and about 9.9 million of these chains were shared by at least two donors. Raw reads were error-corrected and collapsed into unique sequences with a nearest-neighbor algorithm that merged closely related sequences to remove PCR and sequencing errors. Alignment of CDR3 sequences to IMGT reference sequences was used to assign V, D and J gene segments. Each retained sequence needed at least a six-nucleotide match to both a V gene segment and a J gene segment. Rearrangements were called productive when the CDR3 lacked stop codons and stayed in frame with V and J; all others were non-productive. Following IMGT convention, CDR3 was defined as the stretch from the second conserved V-encoded cysteine to the conserved J-encoded phenylalanine. In an earlier analysis of around 600 of the donors, sequences lacking an unambiguous match to a single V gene segment were excluded. An earlier analysis of a few hundred of the donors called V segments functional above 56.7% productive rearrangements and segregating when the between-donor standard deviation exceeded 5%. To diagnose cytomegalovirus status from the catalog of TCR beta chain sequences, a statistical classification framework was built. In a later analysis, V and J genes were assigned by comparing TCR nucleotide sequences against IMGT/GENE-DB human TR gene sequences. The TCRdist pipeline was used in a later analysis to assign CDR3 sequences and most-parsimonious VDJ recombination scenarios. In a later analysis, each TCR beta chain was defined by its CDR3 amino acid sequence together with its V-gene family, and reads without a unique V-gene family were excluded. A later analysis removed roughly 590 highly shared, low-generation-probability nucleotide sequences to deal with suspected cross-contamination and a sequencing artifact. A later analysis calculated a clonal expansion index for each public chain from normalized within-repertoire ranks of inferred template counts. A later analysis computed generation probabilities with a VDJ recombination model fitted to out-of-frame rearrangements, and checked the results against IGoR. Hypergeometric tests were used in a later analysis to score TCR-TCR, TCR-HLA and TCR-CMV co-occurrence, with a repertoire-size bias correction applied to the TCR pairs. A later analysis estimated false discovery rates by permuting HLA or CMV assignments 20 times. A later analysis grouped co-occurring TCRs with DBSCAN, adding TCRdist sequence similarity when clustering within HLA-allele-positive subsets. Repertoires with fewer than 30,000 or more than 120,000 public chains were left out of co-occurrence clustering, as were five repertoires with anomalous nucleotide sharing. TCRdb obtained this table from immuneACCESS and retained in-frame rearrangements with V and J assigned. These tables miss some clones; where compared with another copy, unresolved V genes account for less than half of the shortfall, and the remainder is unexplained. V and J calls and clone size follow that table, whereas D and trimming were derived from the DNA. The sample yields about 140,000 clones; approximately 75% were counted once. Of the sample, approximately 1.1% falls within the top ten clones.

About this clone: Its specific antigen is unknown. The record has no base qualities; no much larger clone is one base away.

This chain joins TRBV7-8 to TRBJ2-1; TRBD2 fits 11 bases in the junction. The TCR originated in a male donor in good health and CMV-seronegative. Sequencing was performed on PBMCs. The CDR3 region has the sequence CASSLAISSGGASSYNEQFF. The bases are TGTGCCAGCAGCTTAGCGATAAGTAGCGGGGGGGCCAGCTCCTACAATGAGCAGTTCTTC. The full variable domain, completed from the reference TRBV7-8 and TRBJ2-1 proteins outside the CDR3, reads GAGVSQSPRYKVAKRGQDVALRCDPISGHVSLFWYQQALGQGPEFLTYFQNEAQLDKSGLPSDRFFAERPEGSVSTLKIQRTQQEDSAVYLCASSLAISSGGASSYNEQFFGPGTRLTVL.